This T cell receptor beta chain was documented in a study of blood T cells in healthy people across ages. A word on this clonotype: As yet, its antigen is unknown.

Overall study findings and caveats: A strong correlation between TCR beta diversity and naive T cell percentage was seen.

The second PCR ran about 6 to 12 cycles with a sample-barcoded 5' primer and J-beta primers. One entry per CDR3 protein, called by TCRdb with MiXCR from the 5' RACE reads. There are some 710,000 distinct CDR3 sequences in the sample; less than 60% occur only once, and around 18% lies in the top ten. The CDR3 spans 14 residues. Germline values: CDR1 MNHEY, CDR2 SVGAGI. The TCR sequence derives from a man older than 75 in good health. This sequence joins TRBV6-5 and TRBJ2-1, with D maybe TRBD2 (6 bases). Sequenced: blood. The DNA for the CDR3 is TGTGCGATTAGTCCGGACGGCTGGGAGGAGACCCAGTTCTTC. Protein product: CAISPDGWEETQFF.